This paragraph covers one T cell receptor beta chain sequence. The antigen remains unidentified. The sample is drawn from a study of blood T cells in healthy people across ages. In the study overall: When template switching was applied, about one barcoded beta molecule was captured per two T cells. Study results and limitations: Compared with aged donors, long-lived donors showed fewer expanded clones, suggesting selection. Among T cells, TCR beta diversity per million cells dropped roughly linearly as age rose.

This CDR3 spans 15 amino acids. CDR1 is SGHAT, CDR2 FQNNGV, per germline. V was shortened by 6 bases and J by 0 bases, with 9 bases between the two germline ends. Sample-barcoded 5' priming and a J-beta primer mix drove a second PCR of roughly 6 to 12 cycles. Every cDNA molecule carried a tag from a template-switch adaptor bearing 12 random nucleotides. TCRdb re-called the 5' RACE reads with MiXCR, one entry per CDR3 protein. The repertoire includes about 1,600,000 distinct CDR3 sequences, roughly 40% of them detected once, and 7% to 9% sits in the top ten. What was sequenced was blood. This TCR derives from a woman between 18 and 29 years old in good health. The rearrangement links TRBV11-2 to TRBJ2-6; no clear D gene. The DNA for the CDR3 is TGTGCCAGCAGTCAAACAGTCTCTGGGGCCAACGTCCTGACTTTC. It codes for CASSQTVSGANVLTF.